The 32 T cell receptor beta chains reported below all come from one sample, sequenced in a study of CD8+ T cells in alopecia areata. The treatment denotes: oral pan-JAK inhibitor, 5-10 mg twice daily. Extracted RNA was reverse transcribed into cDNA, the sequencing template. The data were produced by immunoSEQ multiplex PCR, yet TCRdb's version contains in-frame clones alone and is incomplete. Here the sample spans fewer than 110,000 clones, over 75% being singletons. The material was CD8+ T cells sorted from blood, obtained at approximately week 30, from a patient treated with tofacitinib. The receptor source for this set is a human donor with alopecia areata.

This rearrangement joins TRBV15 to TRBJ1-2; D is undetermined. Germline CDR1 reads LNHNV; CDR2 reads YYDKDF (reference sequence). The CDR3 sequence is 13 residues long. Trimming shortened V by 1 base and J by 5 bases, and 8 bases separated the two germline ends. The CDR3 protein is CATSRGPGYGYTF. Written as DNA, the CDR3 is TGTGCCACCAGCAGAGGGCCAGGTTATGGCTACACCTTC.

J is TRBJ2-7 and V is TRBV29-1; TRBD1 aligns across 10 bases. This CDR3 has 12 amino acids. Germline assignment: CDR1 SQVTM and CDR2 ANQGSEA. J was trimmed by 3 bases and V by 7 bases; bases with no gene match: 3. CDR3 nucleotide sequence: TGCAGCGCCGGGACAGGGGACTACGAGCAGTACTTC. Its translation: CSAGTGDYEQYF.

The chain joins TRBV7-9 to TRBJ2-3, with 15 bases that match TRBD2. The CDR3 has 16 residues. Germline loops: CDR1 SEHNR, CDR2 FQNEAQ (reference sequence). The J segment lost 4 bases and the V segment lost 5 bases, leaving 4 bases of the junction unmatched. The CDR3 loop reads CASSPWTSGRADTQYF. The CDR3 DNA follows: TGTGCCAGCAGCCCTTGGACTAGCGGGAGGGCAGATACGCAGTATTTT.

The chain uses TRBV27 and TRBJ2-7; 7 bases are a match to TRBD2. V was pared by 4 bases and J by 3 bases, with 6 bases of the junction left unmatched. This CDR3 region has 14 residues. Germline-derived CDR1 and CDR2 are MNHEY and SMNVEV (reference sequence). DNA of the CDR3: TGTGCCAGCAGTTGGGCGGCGGGGGTCTACGAGCAGTACTTC. Translating it yields CASSWAAGVYEQYF.

This chain connects TRBV5-6 to TRBJ2-7; possibly TRBD2 for D (5 bases). V shed 4 bases and J shed 6 bases, with 11 bases lying between them. The CDR3 contains 12 residues. CDR1 and CDR2 (germline): SGHDT, YYEEEE. CDR3 region: CASSQLDGEQYF. The DNA of the CDR3 is TGTGCCAGCAGCCAACTAGACGGCGAGCAGTACTTC.

The chain has TRBV19 and TRBJ1-1, with D uncertain. V was cut by 6 bases and J by 4 bases, with 15 bases left in between. The V gene's germline CDR1 is LNHDA and CDR2 SQIVND (reference sequence). This CDR3 comprises 14 residues. The CDR3 is CASREVDPITEAFF. The CDR3 nucleotides read TGTGCCAGTAGGGAAGTGGACCCGATCACTGAAGCTTTCTTT.

This chain joins TRBV7-8 and TRBJ2-2; either TRBD1 or TRBD2 may fit D (6 bases each). The CDR3 contains 14 residues. CDR1 is SGHVS, CDR2 FQNEAQ, per germline. The ends were cut back, 4 bases at V and 5 bases at J, with 11 bases in the middle. Here the CDR3 DNA reads TGTGCCAGCAGCTCTATAGGGGGGACCGGGGAGCTGTTTTTT. Translating gives CASSSIGGTGELFF.

The chain combines TRBV27 with TRBJ2-3; perhaps TRBD2 as D (7 bases). The CDR3 is 13 amino acids. Germline-derived CDR1 and CDR2 are MNHEY and SMNVEV (reference sequence). With 4 bases removed from V and 4 bases from J, the gap between germline ends came to 9 bases. CDR3 loop: CASSWGGPDTQYF. As DNA, the CDR3 is TGTGCCAGCAGTTGGGGGGGCCCAGATACGCAGTATTTT.

J is TRBJ2-7 and V is TRBV5-6; TRBD1 might be the D (5 bases). Trimming shortened V by 4 bases and J by 6 bases, and 17 bases separated the two germline ends. The CDR3 runs to 14 residues. Germline V lookup: CDR1 SGHDT, CDR2 YYEEEE. CDR3 DNA sequence: TGTGCCAGCAGCGTGGGGCTGGTCGATGCCGAGCAGTACTTC. The encoded protein is CASSVGLVDAEQYF.

The chain uses TRBV5-1 and TRBJ2-7; D is tentatively TRBD1 or TRBD2 (5 bases each). Germline CDR1 is SGHRS and CDR2 is YFSETQ. The V end lost 9 bases, the J end lost 2 bases, and 15 bases lay between the germline ends. The CDR3 length is 13 residues. CDR3 in amino acids: CATSIVGAYEQYF. The CDR3 DNA is TGCGCCACCAGTATAGTGGGGGCCTACGAGCAGTACTTC.

The rearrangement links TRBV4-1 to TRBJ2-3; 8 bases fit TRBD1. Germline loops: CDR1 MGHRA, CDR2 YSYEKL. Trimming removed 5 bases from V and 6 bases from J; junction bases left unmatched: 10. This CDR3 has 15 amino acids. CDR3 sequence (DNA): TGCGCCAGCAGCGCGGACAGGGAGTTCTTGGATACGCAGTATTTT. Translation gives CASSADREFLDTQYF.

As for this clone: Other DNA sequences within the sample encode an identical CDR3. The CDR3 DNA reads TGCGCCAGCAGCCCTGGGACAGGTTCTTACGAGCAGTACTTC. Translating gives CASSPGTGSYEQYF. The chain carries TRBV5-1 and TRBJ2-7, with 8 bases lining up with TRBD1. Germline CDR1 reads SGHRS; CDR2 reads YFSETQ. The J segment lost 4 bases and the V segment lost 4 bases, leaving 7 bases of the junction unmatched. This CDR3 has 14 amino acids.

This sequence joins TRBV11-2 and TRBJ1-6; weak D call: TRBD1 (5 bases). CDR3 length: 15 residues. Germline assignment: CDR1 SGHAT and CDR2 FQNNGV. V lost 2 bases and J lost 5, with 10 bases in between. The CDR3 loop is CASSLQGPDNSPLHF. The DNA of the CDR3 is TGTGCCAGCAGCTTACAGGGCCCCGATAATTCACCCCTCCACTTT.

This clone appeared once. This chain links TRBV5-4 with TRBJ1-1; D may be TRBD1 (5 bases). Germline CDR1 SGHNT, CDR2 YYREEE (reference sequence). Trimming removed 4 bases from V and 6 bases from J, with 22 bases in between. This CDR3 is 16 amino acids long. The CDR3 DNA follows: TGTGCCAGCAGCCTGGCTGGGGGTTTATACCCCCCTGAAGCTTTCTTT. Amino acid sequence: CASSLAGGLYPPEAFF.

The V and J genes are TRBV7-9 and TRBJ2-2, with a possible D match to TRBD1 (6 bases). The CDR3 spans 15 residues. Germline CDR1 SEHNR, CDR2 FQNEAQ (reference sequence). Trimming removed 6 bases from V and 6 bases from J, with 17 bases in between. The CDR3 is CASRPRGMGSGELFF. The CDR3, as DNA: TGTGCCAGCAGACCTAGGGGGATGGGATCCGGGGAGCTGTTTTTT.

This chain uses TRBV2 with TRBJ2-2, with D possibly matching TRBD1 (5 bases). V was trimmed by 6 bases and J by 5 bases, leaving 10 bases between them. The length of the CDR3 is 13 residues. CDR1 and CDR2 (germline): SNHLY, FYNNEI. The CDR3: CASSTGYTGELFF. The CDR3 DNA reads as TGTGCCAGCAGCACAGGATATACCGGGGAGCTGTTTTTT.

This chain links TRBV2 with TRBJ2-1; tentative D call: TRBD1 (6 bases). CDR1 is SNHLY and CDR2 is FYNNEI in the germline V gene. The V and J ends lost 8 bases and 5 bases respectively, with 7 bases between them. CDR3 length: 11 residues. The CDR3 DNA sequence: TGTGCCAGCTCAGGGGACAATGAGCAGTTCTTC. Protein product: CASSGDNEQFF.

The genes are TRBV7-9 and TRBJ2-3; 9 nucleotides line up with TRBD2. The CDR3 is 14 amino acids. V dropped 6 bases and J dropped 5; count of bases not matched to a gene: 6. From germline, CDR1 is SEHNR and CDR2 FQNEAQ (reference sequence). The CDR3 nucleotides read TGTGCCAGCAGGGGCGGGGGGGCCGGAGATACGCAGTATTTT. This gives the protein CASRGGGAGDTQYF.

J is TRBJ1-2 and V is TRBV27; perhaps TRBD1 as D (5 bases). The germline gives CDR1 MNHEY, CDR2 SMNVEV (reference sequence). This CDR3 has 14 residues. Trimming cost V 1 base and J 2 bases, with 8 bases left between them. Here the CDR3 DNA reads TGTGCCAGCAGTTTATATCCAGGGAACTATGGCTACACCTTC. This sequence encodes CASSLYPGNYGYTF.

The chain is built from TRBV6-5 and TRBJ1-1; possibly TRBD1 for D (5 bases). Germline assignment: CDR1 MNHEY and CDR2 SVGAGI. The length of the CDR3 is 12 residues. Trimming shortened V by 8 bases and J by 6 bases, and 13 bases separated the two germline ends. CDR3 loop: CASRHTGAEAFF. CDR3 bases: TGTGCCAGCCGCCATACGGGGGCTGAAGCTTTCTTT.

The rearrangement links TRBV5-6 to TRBJ2-5; a possible D gene is TRBD1 (6 bases). Trimming removed 3 bases from V and 7 bases from J, with 16 bases in between. Germline CDR1 is SGHDT and CDR2 is YYEEEE. This CDR3 is 14 amino acids long. CDR3 nucleotides: TGTGCCAGCAGCTACCTTTTGTTGGGGGCGACCCAGTACTTC. Translation: CASSYLLLGATQYF.

The V call is TRBV29-1, the J call TRBJ2-3; 7 bases line up with TRBD1. The ends lost 6 bases at V and 5 bases at J; junction bases unmatched: 8. CDR1 is SQVTM and CDR2 is ANQGSEA in the germline V gene. This CDR3 has 13 amino acids. The DNA of the CDR3 is TGCAGCGTCGTAACAGGGGATGAAGATACGCAGTATTTT. Its translation is CSVVTGDEDTQYF.

This CDR3 reads CASSSREAYEQYF. In DNA, the CDR3 is TGCGCCAGCAGCTCTCGCGAAGCCTACGAGCAGTACTTC. This rearrangement joins TRBV5-1 to TRBJ2-7; D not certain. The germline CDR1 and CDR2 sequences are SGHRS and YFSETQ. The CDR3 is 13 residues long. Trimming shortened V by 3 bases and J by 2 bases, and 9 bases separated the two germline ends.

CDR3 sequence reads: CASRGGGQSGSYEQYF. Here the CDR3 DNA reads TGTGCCAGCAGGGGAGGGGGACAGTCGGGCTCGTACGAGCAGTACTTC. V usage is TRBV25-1 and J usage is TRBJ2-7; D possibly uses TRBD1 or TRBD2 (7 bases each). Deletions cut 6 bases from V and 4 bases from J, with 22 bases between. The CDR3 covers 16 residues. The germline V gene has CDR1 MGHDK and CDR2 SYGVNS.

The chain links TRBV6-5 to TRBJ2-3; 8 bases are a match to TRBD1. V was pared by 4 bases and J by 1 base, with 7 bases of the junction left unmatched. The CDR3 totals 16 residues. Germline V gene lookup returns CDR1 MNHEY and CDR2 SVGAGI. The chain's CDR3 is CASSWDRNFRTDTQYF. The CDR3 region has the DNA TGTGCCAGCAGTTGGGACAGGAATTTCCGCACAGATACGCAGTATTTT.

This chain joins TRBV7-7 and TRBJ2-3, with no clear D. Germline V gene data show CDR1 as SSHAT and CDR2 as FNYEAQ (reference sequence). The CDR3 spans 11 residues. CDR3 protein: CASFRTDTQYF. CDR3 bases: TGTGCTTCTTTTAGGACAGATACGCAGTATTTT.

The chain combines TRBV29-1 with TRBJ2-2; TRBD1 aligns across 8 bases. Germline CDR1 is SQVTM and CDR2 is ANQGSEA. The length of the CDR3 is 15 residues. V shed 4 bases, J shed 5 bases, and the junction held 9 bases outside the gene matches. The CDR3 reads CSVVPRDRLTGELFF. In DNA form, the CDR3 reads TGCAGCGTTGTTCCCCGGGACAGGTTAACCGGGGAGCTGTTTTTT.

This chain joins TRBV5-1 and TRBJ2-5; 8 nucleotides match TRBD1. Germline CDR1 and CDR2: SGHRS and YFSETQ. V lost 2 bases and J lost 2; bases outside the gene matches: 8. The CDR3 is made up of 16 amino acids. The CDR3 coding sequence is TGCGCCAGCAGCTTTTTTCGTACAGGGGGACAAGAGACCCAGTACTTC. Translating gives CASSFFRTGGQETQYF.

The CDR3 protein is CASSQTGADTQYF. In DNA form, the CDR3 reads TGCGCCAGCAGCCAGACAGGGGCAGATACGCAGTATTTT. The chain carries TRBV4-1 and TRBJ2-3; TRBD1 matches 8 bases. The CDR3 has 13 amino acids. The ends lost 3 bases at V and 4 bases at J; junction bases unmatched: 0. CDR1 is MGHRA, CDR2 YSYEKL, per germline.

V is TRBV29-1 and J is TRBJ2-3; 8 bases are a match to TRBD1. V lost 7 bases to trimming and J lost 3 bases; unmatched junction nucleotides: 0. The CDR3 runs 11 residues. Germline assignment: CDR1 SQVTM and CDR2 ANQGSEA. The DNA of the CDR3 is TGCAGCGGGACAGGGACAGATACGCAGTATTTT. Its translation: CSGTGTDTQYF.

Only one count was recorded for this clone. The chain has TRBV5-4 and TRBJ1-2, with a possible D match to TRBD1 (6 bases). Germline loops: CDR1 SGHNT, CDR2 YYREEE (reference sequence). Trimming took 2 bases from V and 4 from J, leaving 12 bases between them. The CDR3 sequence is 14 residues long. CDR3 loop: CASSFSTGFYGYTF. The CDR3 DNA is TGTGCCAGCAGCTTTTCGACAGGATTCTATGGCTACACCTTC.

The rearrangement links TRBV7-9 to TRBJ2-7; either TRBD1 or TRBD2 may supply D (5 bases each). V was shortened by 6 bases and J by 2 bases, with 14 bases between the two germline ends. The CDR3 contains 14 residues. Germline V CDR1 and CDR2: SEHNR, FQNEAQ (reference sequence). In DNA, the CDR3 is TGTGCCAGCAGAACCGGGACGGCCCCCTACGAGCAGTACTTC. Protein sequence: CASRTGTAPYEQYF.